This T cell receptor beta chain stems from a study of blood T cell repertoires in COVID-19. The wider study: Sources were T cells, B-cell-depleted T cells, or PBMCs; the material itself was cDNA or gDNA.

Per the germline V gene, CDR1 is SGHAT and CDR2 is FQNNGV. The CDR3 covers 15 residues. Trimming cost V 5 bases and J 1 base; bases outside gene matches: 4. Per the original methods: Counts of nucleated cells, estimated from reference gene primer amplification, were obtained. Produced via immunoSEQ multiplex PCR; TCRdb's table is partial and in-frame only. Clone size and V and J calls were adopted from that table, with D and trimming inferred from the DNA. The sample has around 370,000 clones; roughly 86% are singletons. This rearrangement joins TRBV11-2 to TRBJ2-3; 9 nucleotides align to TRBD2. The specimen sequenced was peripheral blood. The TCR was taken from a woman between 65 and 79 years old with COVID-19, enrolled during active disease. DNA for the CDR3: TGTGCCAGCAGCCTCAGACTAGCGGGCACAGATACGCAGTATTTT. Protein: CASSLRLAGTDTQYF.